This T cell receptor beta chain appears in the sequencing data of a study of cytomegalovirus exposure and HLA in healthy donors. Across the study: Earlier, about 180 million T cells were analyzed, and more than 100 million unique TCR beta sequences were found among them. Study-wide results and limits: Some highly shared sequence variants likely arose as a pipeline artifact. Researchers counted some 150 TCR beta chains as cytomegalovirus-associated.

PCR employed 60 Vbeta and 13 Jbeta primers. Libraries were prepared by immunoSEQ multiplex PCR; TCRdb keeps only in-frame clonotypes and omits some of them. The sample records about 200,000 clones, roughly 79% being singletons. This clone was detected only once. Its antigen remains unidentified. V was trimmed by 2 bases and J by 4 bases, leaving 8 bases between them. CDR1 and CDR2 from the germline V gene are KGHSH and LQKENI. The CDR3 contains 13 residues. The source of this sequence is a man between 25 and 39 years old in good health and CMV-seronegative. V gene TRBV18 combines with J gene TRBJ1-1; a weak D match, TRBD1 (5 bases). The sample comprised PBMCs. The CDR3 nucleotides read TGTGCCAGCTCACCAGACCAGGGCACTGAAGCTTTCTTT. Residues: CASSPDQGTEAFF.